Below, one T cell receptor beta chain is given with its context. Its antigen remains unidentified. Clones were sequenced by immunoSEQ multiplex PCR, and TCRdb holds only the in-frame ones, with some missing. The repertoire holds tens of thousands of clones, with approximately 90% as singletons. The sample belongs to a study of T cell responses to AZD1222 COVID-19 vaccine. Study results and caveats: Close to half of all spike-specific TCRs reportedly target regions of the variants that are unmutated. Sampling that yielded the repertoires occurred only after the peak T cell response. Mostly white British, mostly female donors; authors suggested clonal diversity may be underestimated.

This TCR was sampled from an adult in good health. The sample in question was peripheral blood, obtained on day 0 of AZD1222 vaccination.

DNA for the CDR3: TGTGCCAGCAGTCCACAAAGGACAGATACGCAGTATTTT. Residues: CASSPQRTDTQYF. The chain joins TRBV27 to TRBJ2-3; D is unresolved. The germline CDR1 and CDR2 sequences are MNHEY and SMNVEV (reference sequence). This CDR3 region has 13 residues. V gave up 5 bases and J gave up 3 bases, with 9 bases separating them.